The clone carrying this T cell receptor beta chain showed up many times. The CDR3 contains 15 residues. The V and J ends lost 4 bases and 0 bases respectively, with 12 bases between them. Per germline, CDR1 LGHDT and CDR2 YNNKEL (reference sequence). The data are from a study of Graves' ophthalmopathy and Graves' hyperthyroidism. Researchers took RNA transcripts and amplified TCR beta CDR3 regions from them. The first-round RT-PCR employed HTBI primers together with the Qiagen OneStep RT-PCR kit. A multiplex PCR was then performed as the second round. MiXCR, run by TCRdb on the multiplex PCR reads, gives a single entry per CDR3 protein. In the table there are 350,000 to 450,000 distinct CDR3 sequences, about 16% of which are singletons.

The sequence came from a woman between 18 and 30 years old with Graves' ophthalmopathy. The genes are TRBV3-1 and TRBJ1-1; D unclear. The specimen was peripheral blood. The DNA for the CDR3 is TGTGCCAGCAGCCCAAATACAGTAATGAACACTGAAGCTTTCTTT. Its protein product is CASSPNTVMNTEAFF.